This T cell receptor beta chain was retrieved from a study of radiotherapy plus CTLA-4 blockade in lung cancer. Study summary: Roughly 17% of enrolled patients responded objectively, and around 30% had disease control.

Assay: immunoSEQ multiplex PCR; the TCRdb copy retains only in-frame clones and omits some. The sample gives about 97,000 clones, approximately 74% of which show up once; roughly 3.1% is in the top ten. CTLA-4 blockade with ipilimumab, together with focal radiation, was given to patients with chemo-refractory metastatic non-small-cell lung cancer. The CDR3 length is 16 residues. V was clipped by 3 bases and J by 0 bases, with 11 bases between them. The V gene's germline CDR1 is LGHNT and CDR2 FRNRAP. Concerning this clone itself: What it recognizes is unknown.

Study-wide results and limits: TCR clones of tumor origin grew in blood after radiotherapy plus ipilimumab. The best predictor of response was reported to be early blood T cell clone dynamics, with interferon-beta.

The TCR originated in a human donor with non-small cell lung cancer who had a partial response to radiotherapy plus ipilimumab. Some clones in this sample may be carry-over from other donors' samples. The sample was peripheral blood, taken from a patient treated with radiotherapy plus ipilimumab. The chain has TRBV12-5 and TRBJ1-4, with D hard to call. In DNA, the CDR3 is TGTGCTAGTGGTTTCCCAGATTTTGCAACTAATGAAAAACTGTTTTTT. Translated, it gives CASGFPDFATNEKLFF.